The next 5 T cell receptor beta chains were all read from a single sample in a study of T-cell reconstitution after alpha-beta-depleted transplantation in children. Unique molecular identifiers featured in how the TCRbeta library was prepared. MiXCR was run by TCRdb on the PCR reads, yielding one entry per CDR3 protein. The data contain some 500,000 distinct CDR3 sequences, about a sixth of them singletons. Here the sequenced sample was PBMCs from the stem cell graft donor, taken from the stem cell graft. These receptors were taken from a human donor who donated a stem cell graft to a child with acute lymphoblastic leukemia.

The chain recombines TRBV5-1 with TRBJ2-3, with D maybe TRBD2 (6 bases). Trimming shortened V by 1 base and J by 0 bases, and 15 bases separated the two germline ends. Germline lookup yields CDR1 SGHRS and CDR2 YFSETQ. The length of the CDR3 is 17 residues. The CDR3 reads CASSLWGRRGSTDTQYF. DNA for the CDR3: TGCGCCAGCAGCTTGTGGGGCCGGCGGGGCAGCACAGATACGCAGTATTTT.

This clonotype was found a few times. This chain joins TRBV20-1 and TRBJ2-5; 12 nucleotides match TRBD2. The CDR3 covers 18 residues. CDR1 is DFQATT, CDR2 SNEGSKA, per germline (reference sequence). Trimming at V came to 2 bases and at J to 2 bases, leaving 12 bases not matched to a gene. The DNA for the CDR3 is TGCAGTGCTAGACAGACTAGCGGGAGCGCAGGACCACAAGAGACCCAGTACTTC. Translated: CSARQTSGSAGPQETQYF.

This clonotype has a count of ten or more. V and J are TRBV5-1 and TRBJ1-5, with 8 bases that match TRBD1. This CDR3 region has 13 residues. Looked up from germline, CDR1 is SGHRS and CDR2 is YFSETQ. The trim removed 2 bases at V and 6 bases at J, leaving 1 base unmatched. The CDR3 coding sequence is TGCGCCAGCAGCTTAACAGGGGGTCAGCCCCAGCATTTT. The encoded protein is CASSLTGGQPQHF.

CDR3 sequence (DNA): TGCGCCAGCAGCTTGGAACTAGCCTATAACACCGGGGAGCTGTTTTTT. Amino acid sequence: CASSLELAYNTGELFF. The rearrangement uses TRBV5-1 and TRBJ2-2, with a possible D match to TRBD2 (6 bases). The V end was cut by 0 bases, the J end by 2 bases, with 11 bases between. The germline CDR1 and CDR2 sequences are SGHRS and YFSETQ. The CDR3 spans 16 residues. The entire variable domain, with the rest obtained from reference TRBV5-1 and TRBJ2-2, is as follows: KAGVTQTPRYLIKTRGQQVTLSCSPISGHRSVSWYQQTPGQGLQFLFEYFSETQRNKGNFPGRFSGRQFSNSRSEMNVSTLELGDSALYLCASSLELAYNTGELFFGEGSRLTVL.

This clonotype was observed a few times. The chain couples TRBV10-2 to TRBJ1-2; TRBD1 might be the D (6 bases). CDR3 length: 14 residues. Germline-derived CDR1 and CDR2 are WSHSY and SAAADI. The V end lost 4 bases, the J end lost 7 bases, and 16 bases lay between the germline ends. In DNA, the CDR3 is TGCGCCAGCAGTGCTTTAACAGGGACGAGTGGCTACACCTTC. Protein product: CASSALTGTSGYTF.